Sequencing of this TCR beta chain was carried out in a study of blood T cell repertoires in COVID-19. As for the study in general: Italy, Spain and the United States were the sources of the convalescent and acute COVID-19 samples.

The protocol was immunoSEQ multiplex PCR, while the TCRdb copy is restricted to in-frame clones and leaves out a portion. This sample has tens of thousands of clones; over 90% occur once, and the top ten carry roughly 36%. Per germline, CDR1 SGHTS and CDR2 YDEGEE. The ends were cut back, 6 bases at V and 3 bases at J, with 20 bases in the middle. The CDR3 consists of 16 residues. The receptor was isolated from a man aged 55 to 70 with active or convalescent COVID-19. The chain recombines TRBV5-8 with TRBJ2-3, with a weak D call TRBD2 (5 bases). Material: peripheral blood. The CDR3 reads CASTSGRAVFTDTQYF. As DNA, the CDR3 is TGTGCCAGCACCTCGGGAAGGGCGGTTTTTACAGATACGCAGTATTTT.